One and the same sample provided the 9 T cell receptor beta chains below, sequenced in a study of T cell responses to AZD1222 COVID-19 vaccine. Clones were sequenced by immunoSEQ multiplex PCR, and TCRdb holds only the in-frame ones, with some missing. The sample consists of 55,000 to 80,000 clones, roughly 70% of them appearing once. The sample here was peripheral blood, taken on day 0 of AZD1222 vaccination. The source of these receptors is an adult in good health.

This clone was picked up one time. Written as DNA, the CDR3 is TGTGCCAGCTCACGGACAGGCGAGGGTCAGCCCCAGCATTTT. Translated, it gives CASSRTGEGQPQHF. V and J are TRBV18 and TRBJ1-5; TRBD1 matches 7 bases. The length of the CDR3 is 14 residues. The V gene's germline CDR1 is KGHSH and CDR2 LQKENI. The V gene end was trimmed by 4 bases and the J gene end by 6 bases; junction bases not matched to a gene: 6.

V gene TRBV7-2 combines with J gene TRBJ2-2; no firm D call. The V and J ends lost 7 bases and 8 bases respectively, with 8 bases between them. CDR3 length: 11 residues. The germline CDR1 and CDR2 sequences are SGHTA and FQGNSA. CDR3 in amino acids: CASTITGELFF. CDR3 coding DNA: TGTGCCAGCACCATTACTGGGGAGCTGTTTTTT.

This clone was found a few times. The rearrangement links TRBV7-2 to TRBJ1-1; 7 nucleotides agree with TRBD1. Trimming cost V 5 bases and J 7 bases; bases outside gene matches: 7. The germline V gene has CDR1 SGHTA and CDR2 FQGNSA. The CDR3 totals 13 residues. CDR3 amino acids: CASSNQGGVEAFF. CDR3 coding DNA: TGTGCCAGCAGCAACCAGGGGGGTGTTGAAGCTTTCTTT.

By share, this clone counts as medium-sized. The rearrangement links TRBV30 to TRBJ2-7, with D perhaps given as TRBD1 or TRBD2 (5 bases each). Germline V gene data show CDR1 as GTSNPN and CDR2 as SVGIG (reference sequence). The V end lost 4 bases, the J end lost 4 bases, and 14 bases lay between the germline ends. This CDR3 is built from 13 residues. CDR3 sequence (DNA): TGTGCCTGGAAGGTGCTGGGGGTTTACGAGCAGTACTTC. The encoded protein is CAWKVLGVYEQYF.

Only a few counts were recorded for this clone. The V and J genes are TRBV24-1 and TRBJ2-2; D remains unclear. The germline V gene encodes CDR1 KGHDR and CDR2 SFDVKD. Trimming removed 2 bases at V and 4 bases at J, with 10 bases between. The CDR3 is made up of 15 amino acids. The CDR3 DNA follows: TGTGCCACCAGTGATTCCTATTCGGGCACCGGGGAGCTGTTTTTT. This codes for CATSDSYSGTGELFF.

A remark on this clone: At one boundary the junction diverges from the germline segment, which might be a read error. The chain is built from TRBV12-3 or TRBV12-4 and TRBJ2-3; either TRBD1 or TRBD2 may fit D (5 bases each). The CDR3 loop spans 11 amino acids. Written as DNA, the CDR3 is TGTGCCAGCAGGTCGGGACGGTGGACATTTTTT. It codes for CASRSGRWTFF.

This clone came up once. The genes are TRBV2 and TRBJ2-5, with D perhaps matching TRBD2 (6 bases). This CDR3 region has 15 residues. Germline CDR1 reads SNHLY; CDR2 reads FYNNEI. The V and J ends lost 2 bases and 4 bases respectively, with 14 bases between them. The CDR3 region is CASSEIRGGSETQYF. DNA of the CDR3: TGTGCCAGCAGTGAAATAAGGGGAGGTTCAGAGACCCAGTACTTC.

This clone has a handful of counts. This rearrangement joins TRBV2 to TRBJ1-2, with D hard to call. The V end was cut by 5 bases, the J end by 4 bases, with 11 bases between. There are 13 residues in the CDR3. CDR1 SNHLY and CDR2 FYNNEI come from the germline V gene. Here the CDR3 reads CASSSAEAYGYTF. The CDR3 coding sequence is TGTGCCAGCAGTTCGGCGGAGGCCTATGGCTACACCTTC.

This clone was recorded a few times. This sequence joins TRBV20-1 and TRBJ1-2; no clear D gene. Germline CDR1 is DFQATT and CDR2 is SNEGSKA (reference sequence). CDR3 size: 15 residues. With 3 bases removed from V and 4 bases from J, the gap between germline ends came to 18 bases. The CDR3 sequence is CSASDPGRPGYGYTF. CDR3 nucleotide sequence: TGCAGTGCTAGTGACCCAGGCAGGCCGGGCTATGGCTACACCTTC.